A single sample gave rise to the 25 T cell receptor beta chains below, sequenced in a study of CD8 T cells in ankylosing spondylitis. General study points: A TCR beta motif of 8 or 9 highly homologous variants appeared characteristic of ankylosing spondylitis blood.

One entry per CDR3 protein, called by TCRdb with MiXCR from the 5' RACE reads. The sample lists approximately 540,000 distinct CDR3 sequences; about 13% were seen once. These receptors are not linked to any known antigen. The material sequenced was blood, either unsorted or a sorted T cell fraction (not recorded which). The source is a male donor with ankylosing spondylitis.

The sample holds a few counts of this clonotype. The V gene is TRBV6-5, the J gene TRBJ2-2, with D hard to call. V was shortened by 2 bases and J by 6 bases, with 4 bases between the two germline ends. The CDR3 sequence is 12 residues long. Germline lookup yields CDR1 MNHEY and CDR2 SVGAGI. CDR3 in DNA: TGTGCCAGCAGTTACGGAGCCGGGGAGCTGTTTTTT. This encodes CASSYGAGELFF.

In its sample, this clonotype was seen many times. The chain links TRBV7-2 to TRBJ2-5; D tentatively reads TRBD1 or TRBD2 (5 bases each). CDR3 length: 15 residues. Trimming shortened V by 0 bases and J by 4 bases, and 12 bases separated the two germline ends. The V gene's germline CDR1 is SGHTA and CDR2 FQGNSA. CDR3 sequence (DNA): TGTGCCAGCAGCTTAGCTCGTGGGGGTAGAGAGACCCAGTACTTC. It is translated as CASSLARGGRETQYF.

V gene TRBV20-1 combines with J gene TRBJ1-1; the match to TRBD1 covers 9 bases. The J segment lost 1 base and the V segment lost 5 bases, leaving 8 bases of the junction unmatched. Per the germline V gene, CDR1 is DFQATT and CDR2 is SNEGSKA (reference sequence). The CDR3 has 15 amino acids. The CDR3 region is CSAYTPGQGNTEAFF. The CDR3 nucleotides read TGCAGTGCTTATACGCCGGGACAGGGGAACACTGAAGCTTTCTTT.

J is TRBJ2-3 and V is TRBV20-1; D uncertain. The V gene's germline CDR1 is DFQATT and CDR2 SNEGSKA (reference sequence). V gave up 3 bases and J gave up 4 bases, with 5 bases separating them. The CDR3 has 11 residues. The CDR3 sequence: CSASSADTQYF. DNA of the CDR3: TGCAGTGCTAGCAGCGCAGATACGCAGTATTTT.

This clonotype was picked up a small number of times. The chain combines TRBV20-1 with TRBJ1-6, with TRBD1 as a possible D gene (5 bases). The length of the CDR3 is 12 residues. Germline lookup yields CDR1 DFQATT and CDR2 SNEGSKA (reference sequence). Between the trimmed V and J ends, which lost 5 bases and 14 bases, there was a span of 16 bases. The CDR3 nucleotides are TGCAGTGCTGGGGCTTCGAGGTCATCCCTCCACTTT. Translation: CSAGASRSSLHF.

This clonotype was detected a few times. This chain joins TRBV20-1 and TRBJ1-2; no reliable D call. V lost 6 bases to trimming and J lost 9 bases, with 26 bases between them. The CDR3 totals 15 residues. The V gene's germline CDR1 is DFQATT and CDR2 SNEGSKA (reference sequence). DNA of the CDR3: TGCAGTGCCCCCCGAGCCATGGGTACCCCTTATCGCTACACCTTC. Translation gives CSAPRAMGTPYRYTF.

This clonotype was observed many times. The rearrangement uses TRBV20-1 and TRBJ2-1, with 9 positions matching TRBD2. This CDR3 has 17 amino acids. The germline V gene encodes CDR1 DFQATT and CDR2 SNEGSKA (reference sequence). Germline trimming cut 6 bases from V and 0 bases from J; bases unmatched to any gene: 12. The DNA for the CDR3 is TGCAGTGCCGGGGTGTTGGCGGGGGGGAGCTCCTACAATGAGCAGTTCTTC. Translating it yields CSAGVLAGGSSYNEQFF.

This clonotype was seen more than once but under ten times. The genes are TRBV12-3 or TRBV12-4 and TRBJ2-3; 12 nucleotides line up with TRBD2. V shed 7 bases and J 2 bases; nucleotides not matched to a gene: 4. The CDR3 totals 15 residues. The CDR3 nucleotides are TGTGCCAGCACCGGACTAGCGGGGCTCACAGATACGCAGTATTTT. Protein: CASTGLAGLTDTQYF.

This chain connects TRBV3-1 to TRBJ2-1, with D possibly matching TRBD2 (7 bases). CDR3 length: 14 residues. Trimming pared 7 bases from V and 2 bases from J, leaving 12 bases between. The V gene's germline CDR1 is LGHDT and CDR2 YNNKEL (reference sequence). The CDR3 sequence: CASTRGGPYNEQFF. Written as DNA, the CDR3 is TGTGCCAGCACTAGGGGGGGTCCCTACAATGAGCAGTTCTTC.

The rearrangement links TRBV24-1 to TRBJ1-1, with 9 bases fitting TRBD1. CDR1 is KGHDR and CDR2 is SFDVKD in the germline V gene. V shed 5 bases and J 1 base; nucleotides not matched to a gene: 7. The CDR3 sequence is 16 residues long. In nucleotides, the CDR3 is TGTGCCACCAGTGGGGGACCGGGACAGGGGAACACTGAAGCTTTCTTT. It specifies CATSGGPGQGNTEAFF.

There are a few counts of this clonotype. The rearrangement links TRBV29-1 to TRBJ2-1; 12 positions match TRBD2. Per the germline V gene, CDR1 is SQVTM and CDR2 is ANQGSEA. The CDR3 has 13 amino acids. With 5 bases clipped from V and 9 bases from J, the junction kept 5 bases outside the gene matches. The CDR3 nucleotides read TGCAGCGTTCCGGGACTAGCGGGCTCTGAGCAGTTCTTC. Protein product: CSVPGLAGSEQFF.

The chain couples TRBV2 to TRBJ2-5; 7 bases are shared with TRBD2. J gave up 5 bases and V 11 bases, and 11 bases lay outside the gene matches. The CDR3 spans 13 residues. Germline CDR1 reads SNHLY; CDR2 reads FYNNEI. As DNA, the CDR3 is TGTGCCGGGTATGGGACTATTGGGGAGACCCAGTACTTC. Amino acid sequence: CAGYGTIGETQYF. Drawing the rest from reference TRBV2 and TRBJ2-5, the complete variable domain is EPEVTQTPSHQVTQMGQEVILRCVPISNHLYFYWYRQILGQKVEFLVSFYNNEISEKSEIFDDQFSVERPDGSNFTLKIRSTKLEDSAMYFCAGYGTIGETQYFGPGTRLLVL.

This clonotype was observed a few times. The chain links TRBV4-1 to TRBJ1-6; TRBD1 might be the D (6 bases). There are 15 residues in the CDR3. Trimming removed 4 bases from V and 7 bases from J, with 14 bases in between. CDR1 is MGHRA and CDR2 is YSYEKL in the germline V gene. Here the CDR3 reads CASSPGAAGNSPLHF. CDR3 bases: TGCGCCAGCAGCCCAGGGGCAGCGGGCAATTCACCCCTCCACTTT.

The chain links TRBV19 to TRBJ1-1; weak D call: TRBD1 (5 bases). The CDR3 has 14 residues. Between the trimmed V and J ends, which lost 6 bases and 1 base, there was a span of 12 bases. Germline CDR1 and CDR2: LNHDA and SQIVND (reference sequence). CDR3 sequence reads: CASRGRARNTEAFF. As DNA, the CDR3 is TGTGCCAGTAGGGGACGGGCGCGGAACACTGAAGCTTTCTTT.

The V call is TRBV24-1, the J call TRBJ1-1; possibly TRBD1 for D (5 bases). The CDR3 covers 13 residues. The V and J ends lost 7 bases and 5 bases respectively, with 13 bases between them. From germline, CDR1 is KGHDR and CDR2 SFDVKD. CDR3 coding DNA: TGTGCCACCAGAGACGGAGGGGTGACTGAAGCTTTCTTT. Translating gives CATRDGGVTEAFF.

This clonotype was recorded at least ten times. The chain uses TRBV19 and TRBJ2-6, with D unclear. V lost 2 bases to trimming and J lost 1 base, with 6 bases between them. The CDR3 contains 15 residues. Germline CDR1 is LNHDA and CDR2 is SQIVND (reference sequence). The CDR3, as DNA: TGTGCCAGTAGTATAAGTTGGTCTGGGGCCAACGTCCTGACTTTC. Translating it yields CASSISWSGANVLTF.

This clonotype was detected ten times or more. The rearrangement uses TRBV7-9 and TRBJ2-1; D unclear. The CDR3 sequence is 12 residues long. CDR1 and CDR2 from the germline V gene are SEHNR and FQNEAQ (reference sequence). V dropped 5 bases and J dropped 6 bases, with 8 bases sitting between them. The CDR3 spells CASSQKGNEQFF. CDR3 bases: TGTGCCAGCAGCCAAAAGGGCAATGAGCAGTTCTTC.

The chain links TRBV13 to TRBJ2-1, with 10 bases identical to TRBD1. J gave up 5 bases and V 5 bases, and 12 bases lay outside the gene matches. Germline V gene lookup returns CDR1 PRHDT and CDR2 FYEKMQ (reference sequence). CDR3 length: 17 amino acids. The CDR3 DNA follows: TGTGCCAGCAGCCCACCCCCGGACAGGGGGGAGAACAATGAGCAGTTCTTC. Its translation: CASSPPPDRGENNEQFF.

This sequence joins TRBV28 and TRBJ1-5; 9 nucleotides agree with TRBD1. The germline V gene has CDR1 MDHEN and CDR2 SYDVKM. This CDR3 spans 16 amino acids. J gave up 3 bases and V 10 bases, and 13 bases lay outside the gene matches. The CDR3 DNA is TGTGCCATCCTTGGCCGGGACAGGGTCTTCAATCAGCCCCAGCATTTT. It yields the protein CAILGRDRVFNQPQHF.

Many counts were recorded for this clonotype. The chain employs TRBV12-3 or TRBV12-4 and TRBJ1-1, with D tentatively TRBD1 (5 bases). This CDR3 has 16 residues. V lost 2 bases, J lost 5 bases, and 18 bases lay in between. CDR3 region: CASSLLKGTGGTEAFF. In DNA, the CDR3 is TGTGCCAGCAGTTTATTAAAGGGGACGGGTGGAACTGAAGCTTTCTTT.

CDR3: CASSFGRARTTNEKLFF. The CDR3 bases are TGTGCCAGCAGCTTTGGGAGGGCAAGAACAACTAATGAAAAACTGTTTTTT. This chain joins TRBV9 and TRBJ1-4; the D is unclear. This CDR3 has 17 residues. The germline CDR1 and CDR2 sequences are SGDLS and YYNGEE. V lost 4 bases to trimming and J lost 0 bases, with 16 bases between them.

This clonotype has just a few counts. The genes are TRBV29-1 and TRBJ1-1, with D unresolved. CDR1 SQVTM and CDR2 ANQGSEA come from the germline V gene. Trimming stripped 7 bases from V and 0 bases from J, with 12 bases between. The CDR3 spans 13 residues. The DNA for the CDR3 is TGCAGCGCCACGGCCAGGTTGAACACTGAAGCTTTCTTT. Encoded protein: CSATARLNTEAFF.

This clonotype was recorded many times. The chain links TRBV20-1 to TRBJ2-1; D is uncertain. Germline loops: CDR1 DFQATT, CDR2 SNEGSKA (reference sequence). V was cut by 0 bases and J by 12 bases, with 12 bases left in between. The CDR3 is 12 amino acids. The CDR3 here is CSARDFWSWQFF. The CDR3 nucleotides read TGCAGTGCTAGAGATTTTTGGTCGTGGCAGTTCTTC.

The chain recombines TRBV9 with TRBJ1-6, with 7 bases fitting TRBD1. CDR3 length: 16 amino acids. Germline values: CDR1 SGDLS, CDR2 YYNGEE. V lost 4 bases and J lost 5; bases outside the gene matches: 9. CDR3 DNA sequence: TGTGCCAGCAGCCCCTCGACAGGGTACGATAATTCACCCCTCCACTTT. Translating it yields CASSPSTGYDNSPLHF.

CDR3 sequence (DNA): TGCAGTGCTAGAGCCGGGGACAGGGAGGACACCGGGGAGCTGTTTTTT. This encodes CSARAGDREDTGELFF. V and J are TRBV20-1 and TRBJ2-2, with 9 bases matching TRBD1. The germline V gene encodes CDR1 DFQATT and CDR2 SNEGSKA (reference sequence). Losses at the gene ends were 1 base for V and 3 bases for J; bases not matched to a gene: 6. CDR3 length: 16 amino acids.